This T cell receptor beta chain comes out of a study of blood T cell repertoires in COVID-19. Study in general: Researchers got acute and convalescent COVID-19 samples from the United States, Italy and Spain. PBMCs, B-cell-depleted T cells, or T cells were the source of the cDNA or gDNA that made up the material.

Libraries were prepared by immunoSEQ multiplex PCR; TCRdb keeps only in-frame clonotypes and omits some of them. The sample lists around 230,000 clones; 75% to 85% were seen once. Germline CDR1 reads LNHDA; CDR2 reads SQIVND (reference sequence). Trimming took 7 bases from V and 4 from J, leaving 14 bases between them. The CDR3 is made up of 14 amino acids. Sequenced: peripheral blood. The rearrangement links TRBV19 to TRBJ1-5, with unresolved D. This TCR derives from a woman aged 60-75 years with active or convalescent COVID-19. CDR3 nucleotides: TGTGCCAGTACCGGACGAGGGCGTAATCAGCCCCAGCATTTT. This gives the protein CASTGRGRNQPQHF.